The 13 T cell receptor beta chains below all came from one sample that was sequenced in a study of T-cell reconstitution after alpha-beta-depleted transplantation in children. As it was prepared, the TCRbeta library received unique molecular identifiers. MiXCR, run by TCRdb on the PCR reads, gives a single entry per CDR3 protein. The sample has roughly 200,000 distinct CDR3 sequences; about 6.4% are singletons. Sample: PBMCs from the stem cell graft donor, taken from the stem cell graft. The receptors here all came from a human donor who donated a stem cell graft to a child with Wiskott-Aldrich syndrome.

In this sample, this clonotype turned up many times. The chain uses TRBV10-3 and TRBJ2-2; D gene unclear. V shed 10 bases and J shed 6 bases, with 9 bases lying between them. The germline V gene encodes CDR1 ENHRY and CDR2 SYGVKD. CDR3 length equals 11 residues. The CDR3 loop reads CASQESGELFF. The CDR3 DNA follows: TGTGCCAGCCAGGAGTCCGGGGAGCTGTTTTTT.

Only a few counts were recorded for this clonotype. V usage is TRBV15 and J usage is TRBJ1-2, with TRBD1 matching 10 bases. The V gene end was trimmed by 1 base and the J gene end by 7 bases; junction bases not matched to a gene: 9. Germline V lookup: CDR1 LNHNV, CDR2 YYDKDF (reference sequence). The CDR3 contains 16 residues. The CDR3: CATSRGWRQGASGYTF. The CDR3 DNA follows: TGTGCCACCAGCAGAGGTTGGAGACAGGGGGCGAGTGGCTACACCTTC. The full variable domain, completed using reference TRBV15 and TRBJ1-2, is DAMVIQNPRYQVTQFGKPVTLSCSQTLNHNVMYWYQQKSSQAPKLLFHYYDKDFNNEADTPDNFQSRRPNTSFCFLDIRSPGLGDTAMYLCATSRGWRQGASGYTFGSGTRLTVV.

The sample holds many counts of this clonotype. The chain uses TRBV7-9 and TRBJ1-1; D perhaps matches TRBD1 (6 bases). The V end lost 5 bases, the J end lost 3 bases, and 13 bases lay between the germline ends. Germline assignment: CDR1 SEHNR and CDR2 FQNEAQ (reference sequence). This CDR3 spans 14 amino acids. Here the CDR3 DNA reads TGTGCCAGCAGCGCGAAGGACAGTCACACTGAAGCTTTCTTT. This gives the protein CASSAKDSHTEAFF.

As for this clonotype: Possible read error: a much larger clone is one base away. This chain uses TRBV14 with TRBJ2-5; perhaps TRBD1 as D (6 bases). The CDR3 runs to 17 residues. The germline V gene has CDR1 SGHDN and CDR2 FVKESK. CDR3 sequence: CASCQKARTVFQETQYF. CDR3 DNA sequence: TGTGCCAGCTGCCAAAAGGCGAGGACAGTGTTCCAAGAGACCCAGTACTTC.

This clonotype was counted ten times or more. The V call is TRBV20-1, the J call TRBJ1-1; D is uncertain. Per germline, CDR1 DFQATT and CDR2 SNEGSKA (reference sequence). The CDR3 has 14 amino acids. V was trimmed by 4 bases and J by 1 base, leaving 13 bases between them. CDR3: CSATKNPENTEAFF. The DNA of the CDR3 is TGCAGTGCTACAAAAAACCCTGAGAACACTGAAGCTTTCTTT.

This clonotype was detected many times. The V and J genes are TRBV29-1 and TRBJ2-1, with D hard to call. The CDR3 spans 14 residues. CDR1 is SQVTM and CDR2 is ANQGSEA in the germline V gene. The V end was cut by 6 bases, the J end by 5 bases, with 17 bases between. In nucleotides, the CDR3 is TGCAGCGTCATCCGGATCCAGAGCGACAATGAGCAGTTCTTC. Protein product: CSVIRIQSDNEQFF.

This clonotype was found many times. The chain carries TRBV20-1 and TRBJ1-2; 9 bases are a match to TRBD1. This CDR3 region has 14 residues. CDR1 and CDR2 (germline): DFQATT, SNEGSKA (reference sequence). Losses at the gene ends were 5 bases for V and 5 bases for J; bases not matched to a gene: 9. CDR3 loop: CSAYAPGQGYGYTF. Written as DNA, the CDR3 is TGCAGTGCTTATGCTCCGGGACAGGGATATGGCTACACCTTC.

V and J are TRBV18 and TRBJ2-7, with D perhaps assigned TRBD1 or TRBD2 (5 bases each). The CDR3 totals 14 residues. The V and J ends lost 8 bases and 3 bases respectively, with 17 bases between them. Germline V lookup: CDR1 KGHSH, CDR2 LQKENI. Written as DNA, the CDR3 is TGTGCCAGCACTACCACTGGGACGGACTACGAGCAGTACTTC. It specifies CASTTTGTDYEQYF. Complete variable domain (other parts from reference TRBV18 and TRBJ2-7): NAGVMQNPRHLVRRRGQEARLRCSPMKGHSHVYWYRQLPEEGLKFMVYLQKENIIDESGMPKERFSAEFPKEGPSILRIQQVVRGDSAAYFCASTTTGTDYEQYFGPGTRLTVT.

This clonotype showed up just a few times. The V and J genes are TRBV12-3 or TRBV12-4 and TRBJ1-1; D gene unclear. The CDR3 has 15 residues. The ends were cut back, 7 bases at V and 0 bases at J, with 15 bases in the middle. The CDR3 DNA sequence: TGTGCCAGCACCTGGACGAGCATGTTGAACACTGAAGCTTTCTTT. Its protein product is CASTWTSMLNTEAFF.

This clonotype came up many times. The CDR3 is CASSSPLDFNNEQFF. The CDR3 DNA reads TGTGCCAGCAGCTCTCCCCTTGACTTTAACAATGAGCAGTTCTTC. The rearrangement joins TRBV7-9 to TRBJ2-1; no clear D gene. The germline V gene encodes CDR1 SEHNR and CDR2 FQNEAQ (reference sequence). The germline V and J ends were trimmed by 4 bases and 5 bases, with 15 bases remaining between them. This CDR3 spans 15 amino acids.

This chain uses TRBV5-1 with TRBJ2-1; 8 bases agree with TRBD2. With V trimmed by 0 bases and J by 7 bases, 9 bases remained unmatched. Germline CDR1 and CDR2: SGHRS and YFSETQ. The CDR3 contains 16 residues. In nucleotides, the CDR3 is TGCGCCAGCAGCTTGGTGCTAGCGGGCGGCAGGAATGAGCAGTTCTTC. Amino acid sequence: CASSLVLAGGRNEQFF. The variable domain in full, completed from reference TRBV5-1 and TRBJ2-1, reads KAGVTQTPRYLIKTRGQQVTLSCSPISGHRSVSWYQQTPGQGLQFLFEYFSETQRNKGNFPGRFSGRQFSNSRSEMNVSTLELGDSALYLCASSLVLAGGRNEQFFGPGTRLTVL.

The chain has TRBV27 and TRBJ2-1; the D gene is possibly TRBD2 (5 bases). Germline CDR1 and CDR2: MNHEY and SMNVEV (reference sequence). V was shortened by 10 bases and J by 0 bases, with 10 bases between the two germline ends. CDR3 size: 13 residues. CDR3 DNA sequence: TGTGCCACCTCACTAGACTCCTACAATGAGCAGTTCTTC. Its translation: CATSLDSYNEQFF.

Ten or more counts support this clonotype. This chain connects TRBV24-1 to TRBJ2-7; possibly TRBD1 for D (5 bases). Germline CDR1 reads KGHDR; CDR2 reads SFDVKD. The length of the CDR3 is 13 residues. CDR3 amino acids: CVVPETDTYEQYF. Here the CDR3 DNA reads TGTGTGGTCCCAGAGACAGATACCTACGAGCAGTACTTC.